This TCR beta chain originates from a study of blood T cell repertoires in COVID-19. Assay used: immunoSEQ multiplex PCR; TCRdb lists only in-frame clones, some missing. Of fewer than 200,000 clones in the sample, 80% to 90% were seen once. There are 13 residues in the CDR3. V gave up 4 bases and J gave up 8 bases, with 10 bases separating them. Germline CDR1 is SGHDT and CDR2 is YYEEEE. Material: peripheral blood. The receptor was derived from a man in his forties or fifties with acute or convalescent COVID-19. The chain is built from TRBV5-6 and TRBJ1-6; D call uncertain. CDR3 residues: CASSVRRDSPLHF. The CDR3 nucleotides read TGTGCCAGCAGCGTCAGGAGGGATTCACCCCTCCACTTT.